The 27 T cell receptor beta chains below come from one sample, sequenced in a study of cytomegalovirus exposure and HLA in healthy donors. 60 Vbeta and 13 Jbeta primers were used in PCR. Some clones are missing from TCRdb's copy, which holds only in-frame ones; the method was immunoSEQ multiplex PCR. The repertoire table contains tens of thousands of clones. Sequenced input: PBMCs. The origin of the receptors is a woman younger than 30 in good health and CMV-seronegative.

The chain joins TRBV6-5 to TRBJ2-7; 14 nucleotides align to TRBD2. V trimming: 0 bases; J trimming: 6 bases; junction bases outside the gene matches: 1. Germline CDR1 is MNHEY and CDR2 is SVGAGI. The CDR3 sequence is 15 residues long. The DNA of the CDR3 is TGTGCCAGCAGTTACTCCGGACTAGCGGGAGGCGAGCAGTACTTC. The encoded protein is CASSYSGLAGGEQYF.

This chain uses TRBV18 with TRBJ1-5; TRBD1 matches 7 bases. The V segment lost 3 bases and the J segment 7 bases; nucleotides outside the gene matches: 6. This CDR3 has 14 residues. Germline values: CDR1 KGHSH, CDR2 LQKENI. CDR3 coding DNA: TGTGCCAGCTCACCGGGACAGTTGGGGCAGCCCCAGCATTTT. This translates into CASSPGQLGQPQHF.

The CDR3 bases are TGCGCCAGCAGCTTGCCCCTAACAGGGGACTACGAGCAGTACTTC. Translating gives CASSLPLTGDYEQYF. The J gene is TRBJ2-7, the V gene TRBV5-1; 7 nucleotides agree with TRBD1. This CDR3 is built from 15 residues. Trimming removed 1 base from V and 3 bases from J; junction bases left unmatched: 7. CDR1 and CDR2 from the germline V gene are SGHRS and YFSETQ.

The chain recombines TRBV5-1 with TRBJ2-1, with D possibly TRBD2 on 6 matching bases. V gave up 5 bases and J gave up 6 bases, with 9 bases separating them. Germline CDR1 reads SGHRS; CDR2 reads YFSETQ. This CDR3 region has 12 residues. CDR3 residues: CASSASANEQFF. Here the CDR3 DNA reads TGCGCCAGCAGTGCTAGCGCCAATGAGCAGTTCTTC.

According to its frequency, this clone is medium-sized (0.01 to 0.1%). This chain connects TRBV9 to TRBJ2-1; tentative D call: TRBD2 (5 bases). V dropped 4 bases and J dropped 5 bases, with 16 bases sitting between them. The germline CDR1 and CDR2 sequences are SGDLS and YYNGEE. CDR3 length: 15 residues. The DNA of the CDR3 is TGTGCCAGCAGCCCAGCCCGAGGGCCCAACAATGAGCAGTTCTTC. This gives the protein CASSPARGPNNEQFF.

The rearrangement uses TRBV7-9 and TRBJ1-1, with D perhaps matching TRBD1 (5 bases). CDR1 SEHNR and CDR2 FQNEAQ come from the germline V gene (reference sequence). The V end lost 2 bases, the J end lost 2 bases, and 12 bases lay between the germline ends. CDR3 length equals 15 residues. The DNA for the CDR3 is TGTGCCAGCAGCTTATACGGGGGTGGCAACACTGAAGCTTTCTTT. As protein: CASSLYGGGNTEAFF.

This chain joins TRBV25-1 and TRBJ2-3; 10 bases are a match to TRBD2. The trim removed 1 base at V and 3 bases at J, leaving 4 bases unmatched. Germline CDR1 MGHDK, CDR2 SYGVNS. This CDR3 region has 16 residues. The CDR3 sequence: CASSESKREGTDTQYF. DNA of the CDR3: TGTGCCAGCAGTGAATCAAAGCGGGAGGGAACAGATACGCAGTATTTT.

The gene calls are TRBV18 and TRBJ1-1, with TRBD1 identical over 11 bases. The trim removed 7 bases at V and 7 bases at J, leaving 2 bases unmatched. The CDR3 contains 12 residues. Germline V gives CDR1 KGHSH, CDR2 LQKENI. The chain's CDR3 is CASLGTGGEAFF. Written as DNA, the CDR3 is TGTGCCAGCTTAGGGACAGGGGGTGAAGCTTTCTTT.

The chain joins TRBV5-1 to TRBJ1-2; no clear D gene. This CDR3 region has 13 residues. Germline-derived CDR1 and CDR2 are SGHRS and YFSETQ. V lost 3 bases and J lost 4, with 10 bases in between. As DNA, the CDR3 is TGCGCCAGCAGCTCTGACAAGACCTATGGCTACACCTTC. Residues: CASSSDKTYGYTF.

As to this clone: One junction end disagrees with the germline gene, perhaps due to a read error. The chain recombines TRBV29-1 with TRBJ2-1; D possibly corresponds to TRBD2 (5 bases). Germline V gene sequence: CDR1 SQVTM, CDR2 ANQGSEA. This CDR3 has 15 residues. The CDR3 sequence is CSVDKRASSDNEQFF. The CDR3 DNA is TGCAGCGTTGATAAGAGGGCGTCCTCCGACAATGAGCAGTTCTTC.

The chain joins TRBV5-1 to TRBJ2-7, with D tentatively TRBD1 (6 bases). V lost 3 bases and J 2 bases, leaving 18 bases between the germline ends. The CDR3 is 16 amino acids. In germline, CDR1 is SGHRS, CDR2 YFSETQ. For the CDR3, the DNA is TGCGCCAGCAGCTCCGAATCAGGGGATGGTACCTACGAGCAGTACTTC. Its translation: CASSSESGDGTYEQYF.

The chain is built from TRBV13 and TRBJ2-3, with TRBD2 matching over 15 bases. The germline CDR1 and CDR2 sequences are PRHDT and FYEKMQ (reference sequence). V shed 5 bases, J shed 6 bases, and the junction held 3 bases outside the gene matches. There are 15 residues in the CDR3. The chain's CDR3 is CASSHGLAGGDTQYF. The DNA for the CDR3 is TGTGCCAGCAGCCATGGACTAGCGGGGGGGGATACGCAGTATTTT.

The chain uses TRBV30 and TRBJ1-4; D perhaps matches TRBD1 (6 bases). The CDR3 has 16 amino acids. The germline CDR1 and CDR2 sequences are GTSNPN and SVGIG (reference sequence). Trimming took 5 bases from V and 0 from J, leaving 16 bases between them. CDR3 nucleotides: TGTGCCTGGCGAATCCTAGGACAGTCAACTAATGAAAAACTGTTTTTT. This sequence encodes CAWRILGQSTNEKLFF.

The chain uses TRBV6-1 and TRBJ1-2; 8 bases line up with TRBD1. The CDR3 is 13 amino acids. The V segment lost 6 bases and the J segment 6 bases; nucleotides outside the gene matches: 6. Germline loops: CDR1 MNHNS, CDR2 SASEGT. CDR3 loop: CASSDRGWDGYTF. CDR3 nucleotides: TGTGCCAGCAGCGACAGGGGTTGGGATGGCTACACCTTC.

CDR3 sequence (DNA): TGTGCCAGTATCAACCGGCAGGGATCCGCAGCTTTCTTT. Translating it yields CASINRQGSAAFF. V usage is TRBV19 and J usage is TRBJ1-1; tentative D call: TRBD1 (5 bases). V shed 7 bases and J shed 10 bases, with 19 bases lying between them. This CDR3 has 13 residues. Germline V lookup: CDR1 LNHDA, CDR2 SQIVND (reference sequence).

The rearrangement uses TRBV6-5 and TRBJ2-7; 10 nucleotides align to TRBD2. V lost 5 bases, J lost 1 base, and 2 bases stayed unmatched. The CDR3 contains 14 residues. CDR1 is MNHEY and CDR2 is SVGAGI in the germline V gene. The CDR3 bases are TGTGCCAGCAGTCTAGCGGGAGTGTCCTACGAGCAGTACTTC. As protein: CASSLAGVSYEQYF.

This sequence joins TRBV9 and TRBJ2-1; 9 bases line up with TRBD1. Germline V CDR1 and CDR2: SGDLS, YYNGEE. The CDR3 sequence is 14 residues long. The V gene end was trimmed by 0 bases and the J gene end by 6 bases; junction bases not matched to a gene: 1. The CDR3 sequence is CASSVDRGRNEQFF. In nucleotides, the CDR3 is TGTGCCAGCAGCGTAGACAGGGGGCGCAATGAGCAGTTCTTC.

The chain recombines TRBV19 with TRBJ1-5; TRBD1 might be the D (5 bases). The CDR3 totals 14 residues. Germline V gene lookup returns CDR1 LNHDA and CDR2 SQIVND (reference sequence). Trimming cost V 1 base and J 7 bases, with 11 bases left between them. DNA of the CDR3: TGTGCCAGTAGTATAGGGGAGGGGTGGCAGCCCCAGCATTTT. It specifies CASSIGEGWQPQHF.

The chain joins TRBV11-2 to TRBJ2-7; TRBD1 matches at 7 bases. Trimming at V came to 5 bases and at J to 7 bases, leaving 5 bases not matched to a gene. CDR1 is SGHAT and CDR2 is FQNNGV in the germline V gene. This CDR3 contains 12 residues. As DNA, the CDR3 is TGTGCCAGCAGCCTACAGGGGTTGGAGCAGTACTTC. It codes for CASSLQGLEQYF.

This chain joins TRBV11-1 and TRBJ2-1; the match to TRBD1 covers 7 bases. This CDR3 is built from 12 residues. V was pared by 2 bases and J by 8 bases, with 0 bases of the junction left unmatched. Germline lookup yields CDR1 SGHAT and CDR2 FQDESV (reference sequence). Written as DNA, the CDR3 is TGTGCCAGCAGCTTACAGGGGGATGAGCAGTTCTTC. Its translation is CASSLQGDEQFF.

The genes are TRBV5-6 and TRBJ2-5, with 8 bases fitting TRBD1. Germline-derived CDR1 and CDR2 are SGHDT and YYEEEE. CDR3 length: 14 residues. Trimming removed 6 bases from V and 1 base from J; junction bases left unmatched: 5. The CDR3 reads CASNPTGVQETQYF. For the CDR3, the DNA is TGTGCCAGCAACCCGACAGGGGTCCAAGAGACCCAGTACTTC.

The chain joins TRBV20-1 to TRBJ2-7; D is uncertain. The CDR3 runs 11 residues. V was clipped by 3 bases and J by 7 bases, with 10 bases between them. Germline lookup yields CDR1 DFQATT and CDR2 SNEGSKA (reference sequence). The CDR3 reads CSARSQTEQYF. The DNA for the CDR3 is TGCAGTGCTAGGTCTCAGACAGAGCAGTACTTC.

The rearrangement links TRBV5-1 to TRBJ2-3; 11 bases match TRBD2. V lost 0 bases to trimming and J lost 5 bases; unmatched junction nucleotides: 5. In germline, CDR1 is SGHRS, CDR2 YFSETQ. The CDR3 totals 16 residues. The CDR3 nucleotides read TGCGCCAGCAGCTTGGCCGGGCTAGCGGGGGGAGATACGCAGTATTTT. Amino acids: CASSLAGLAGGDTQYF.

The chain links TRBV9 to TRBJ2-7; D perhaps matches TRBD2 (6 bases). V shed 0 bases and J shed 5 bases, with 12 bases lying between them. Germline CDR1 SGDLS, CDR2 YYNGEE. The CDR3 extends over 14 amino acids. In DNA form, the CDR3 reads TGTGCCAGCAGCGTAGCGGGACTTGCCAACGAGCAGTACTTC. Residues: CASSVAGLANEQYF.

This rearrangement joins TRBV30 to TRBJ2-7, with TRBD2 matching 10 bases. Germline V gene sequence: CDR1 GTSNPN, CDR2 SVGIG (reference sequence). J was trimmed by 2 bases and V by 5 bases; bases with no gene match: 6. The CDR3 totals 14 residues. DNA for the CDR3: TGTGCCTGGGGACTAGCGGAGATTGCCTACGAGCAGTACTTC. It is translated as CAWGLAEIAYEQYF.

The rearrangement uses TRBV5-1 and TRBJ1-1; D ambiguous. CDR3 size: 14 residues. Germline lookup yields CDR1 SGHRS and CDR2 YFSETQ. Trimming cost V 0 bases and J 5 bases, with 11 bases left between them. The CDR3 region is CASSLGGVSTEAFF. The CDR3 DNA reads TGCGCCAGCAGCTTGGGCGGGGTTTCGACTGAAGCTTTCTTT.

The chain recombines TRBV25-1 with TRBJ2-7, with 7 bases fitting TRBD2. Trimming at V came to 2 bases and at J to 1 base, leaving 5 bases not matched to a gene. This CDR3 is 15 amino acids long. Germline-derived CDR1 and CDR2 are MGHDK and SYGVNS. The CDR3 loop reads CASSEAGTTSYEQYF. In DNA, the CDR3 is TGTGCCAGCAGTGAAGCCGGGACTACGTCCTACGAGCAGTACTTC.